This T cell receptor beta chain was captured by sequencing in a study of cytomegalovirus exposure and HLA in healthy donors. In the PCR, 60 Vbeta and 13 Jbeta primers were used. The table came from immunoSEQ multiplex PCR; TCRdb's copy has only in-frame clones and leaves some out. Of 95,000 or so clones listed, around 86% are singletons. The CDR3 length is 12 residues. Trimming took off 5 bases at V and 8 bases at J, with 12 bases between the two ends. Germline V lookup: CDR1 MNHEY, CDR2 SVGAGI. Concerning this clone: Its cognate antigen is unknown.

Study-wide results and limits: Sequencing depth roughly uniform across donors was assumed in presence/absence analyses.

The chain recombines TRBV6-5 with TRBJ1-2, with D perhaps TRBD1 (5 bases). The specimen was PBMCs. This receptor was identified in a woman in her 70s in good health and CMV-seropositive. CDR3 DNA: TGTGCCAGCAGTCCCCGGGGGTTCGGCTACACCTTC. This sequence encodes CASSPRGFGYTF.